This T cell receptor beta chain comes out of a study of blood T cell repertoires in COVID-19. The wider study: Samples taken during acute and convalescent COVID-19 were collected in the United States, Italy and Spain.

In Seattle, patients joined the study during active infection and were tracked longitudinally. In the source study's methods: Nucleated cell number was recorded as an estimate derived from reference gene primer amplification. Sequencing used immunoSEQ multiplex PCR; TCRdb keeps in-frame clones, though not all of them. From that table come the V and J calls and clone size; the DNA was used to work out D and trimming. This sample has roughly 150,000 clones, with about four fifths found just once. The CDR3 sequence is 14 residues long. V lost 4 bases to trimming and J lost 4 bases; unmatched junction nucleotides: 3. The germline gives CDR1 MNHEY, CDR2 SVGAGI.

Sequenced sample: peripheral blood. The rearrangement joins TRBV6-5 to TRBJ1-2; 10 bases agree with TRBD1. The receptor was derived from a woman older than 75 with COVID-19, enrolled during active disease. CDR3 amino acids: CASSSRDRGYGYTF. The DNA for the CDR3 is TGTGCCAGCAGTTCCCGGGACAGGGGCTATGGCTACACCTTC.